This T cell receptor (beta chain) was found in a study of CD8 T cells in ankylosing spondylitis (dated by TCRdb to about 2017). At the level of the whole study: The study set out to find disease-linked TCR variants by profiling T cell receptor beta repertoires in ankylosing spondylitis patients and healthy donors. Peripheral blood samples were taken, and synovial fluid was additionally collected from ankylosing spondylitis patients. The whole study cohort included roughly 110 healthy donors and under 30 ankylosing spondylitis patients. Summary of the overall study and its limitations: Some of the motif variants had been reported before in the synovial fluid and blood of reactive arthritis patients, a finding that suggests common disease-initiation mechanisms. The disease-linked clones were reported to be significantly enriched in matched synovial fluid samples from ankylosing spondylitis patients. In peripheral blood, the disease-linked clones were found at relatively low frequencies and had a CD8+ phenotype. A TCR beta motif made up of several highly homologous amino acid variants appeared to be characteristic of blood from ankylosing spondylitis patients.

Taken from cysteine to phenylalanine, the CDR3 has 17 residues. Just CDR3 DNA is preserved here, 51 bases in frame from base 1. Unmatched junction bases come to 10, with V trimmed by 1 base and J by 4 bases. Reading the germline V gene gives CDR1 MNHNS and CDR2 SASEGT. The sample was run on an Illumina HiSeq 2500. TCR beta libraries were prepared by quantitative 5'-RACE with molecular barcodes. The original pipeline was this. A new computational method, built on a probabilistic model of VDJ rearrangement, was used to identify disease-linked TCR variants. The public reads were run again by TCRdb, first through fastp at Q25 and then through MiXCR, and only productive beta chains were kept. Each record represents a unique CDR3 protein, reported with the most common genes and DNA among its rows. In this record, the V and J calls reflect TCRdb's handling and not the investigators' own analysis. The sample table contains a few hundred thousand distinct CDR3 sequences; only one count was recorded for more than 20% of them. The ten largest make up roughly 0.67% of the sample.

This clonotype was detected ten times or more. Its antigen remains undetermined. No quality values exist for individual bases; no much larger clone is one base distant. The sequence was collected from a male donor with ankylosing spondylitis or in good health (not recorded which). The rearrangement combines TRBV6-1 with TRBJ2-5; 9 middle bases align to TRBD1. Material for sequencing was blood, either unsorted or a sorted T cell fraction (not recorded which). The DNA reads TGTGCCAGCAGTGAAGACAGGGGGCTCGGCTGGAGAGAGACCCAGTACTTC. It codes for CASSEDRGLGWRETQYF.